This T cell receptor beta chain derives from a study of sequential checkpoint blockade in melanoma. Study at large: First-line arms were nivolumab then ipilimumab, or the reverse, randomized 1:1. TCRβ was sequenced from DNA of 90 to 95 pretreatment tumors. Over 20 patients had matched tumor biopsies before treatment and at week 13 after nivolumab or ipilimumab alone.

This clone was detected only a few times. The target antigen is unknown. Here immunoSEQ multiplex PCR was the method, and the copy in TCRdb shows in-frame clones only, minus some. Of roughly 36,000 clones in the sample, 32% were seen once. Broader study findings: Mutational load did not correlate with tumor T-cell fraction or clonality.

Noted treatment: randomized to nivolumab then ipilimumab (arm A) or the reverse (arm B). This TCR was recovered from a human donor with melanoma. The sample in question was tumor tissue (inferred from file names), obtained from a patient given nivolumab and ipilimumab in sequence.

In nucleotides, the CDR3 is TGTGCCAGCAGTTACTCTCCCCCCGGGGGGGCCGAGCCCCAGCATTTT. Protein: CASSYSPPGGAEPQHF. The rearrangement joins TRBV6-8 to TRBJ1-5, with TRBD1 as a possible D gene (6 bases). Germline loops: CDR1 MNHGY, CDR2 SAAAGT. The CDR3 covers 16 residues. V lost 0 bases and J 8 bases, leaving 17 bases between the germline ends.